These 12 T cell receptor beta chains were sequenced from one sample in a study of blood T cell repertoires in COVID-19. Assay: immunoSEQ multiplex PCR; the TCRdb copy retains only in-frame clones and omits some. The data show approximately 220,000 clones, about 86% seen once. Sequencing was done on a sample of PBMCs or T cells enriched from blood (not recorded which). The receptors stem from a woman aged 40-49 years with acute COVID-19.

The chain combines TRBV11-2 with TRBJ2-7, with 9 bases lining up with TRBD1. Germline CDR1 reads SGHAT; CDR2 reads FQNNGV. The CDR3 consists of 14 residues. The J segment lost 3 bases and the V segment lost 3 bases, leaving 3 bases of the junction unmatched. The CDR3 loop is CASSFETGGYEQYF. In DNA, the CDR3 is TGTGCCAGCAGCTTCGAGACAGGGGGCTACGAGCAGTACTTC.

The chain combines TRBV10-2 with TRBJ2-1, with 9 bases lining up with TRBD2. V gave up 3 bases and J gave up 8 bases; unmatched junction bases: 8. The CDR3 runs to 15 residues. CDR1 is WSHSY, CDR2 SAAADI, per germline. CDR3 coding DNA: TGCGCCAGCAGTGACATTAGCGGGAGTGGGTATGAGCAGTTCTTC. Amino acid sequence: CASSDISGSGYEQFF.

This clone appeared a single time. The chain is built from TRBV6-5 and TRBJ1-1; D may be TRBD1 (5 bases). V was trimmed by 8 bases and J by 5 bases, leaving 18 bases between them. This CDR3 has 14 amino acids. The germline V gene has CDR1 MNHEY and CDR2 SVGAGI. CDR3 coding DNA: TGTGCCAGCGGGAAATGGGGGGGAGAGACTGAAGCTTTCTTT. Protein sequence: CASGKWGGETEAFF.

The rearrangement joins TRBV7-6 to TRBJ2-3; 10 bases match TRBD1. The CDR3 sequence is 16 residues long. V trimming: 1 base; J trimming: 3 bases; junction bases outside the gene matches: 4. Germline CDR1 SGHVS, CDR2 FNYEAQ. In nucleotides, the CDR3 is TGTGCCAGCAGCTTAGGGGGGGGACAGGGGACAGATACGCAGTATTTT. It encodes CASSLGGGQGTDTQYF.

The V and J genes are TRBV11-2 and TRBJ2-7, with TRBD2 as a possible D gene (6 bases). Per the germline V gene, CDR1 is SGHAT and CDR2 is FQNNGV. V was shortened by 4 bases and J by 3 bases, with 19 bases between the two germline ends. The CDR3 length is 16 residues. The CDR3 region is CASSSGLFFSGYEQYF. CDR3 DNA sequence: TGTGCCAGCAGCTCCGGACTATTTTTCTCAGGCTACGAGCAGTACTTC.

The chain has TRBV30 and TRBJ2-7, with D maybe TRBD2 (6 bases). Germline-derived CDR1 and CDR2 are GTSNPN and SVGIG (reference sequence). With 1 base removed from V and 0 bases from J, the gap between germline ends came to 16 bases. This CDR3 has 16 amino acids. CDR3 bases: TGTGCCTGGAGTGGGCCTCGGCGGGGCGTCTCCTACGAGCAGTACTTC. Its protein is CAWSGPRRGVSYEQYF.

The chain uses TRBV6-6 and TRBJ2-7, with no clear D. This CDR3 has 12 residues. Germline V CDR1 and CDR2: MNHNY, SVGAGI (reference sequence). V lost 0 bases and J 4 bases, leaving 4 bases between the germline ends. The CDR3 here is CASSYSAYEQYF. CDR3 coding DNA: TGTGCCAGCAGTTACTCAGCTTACGAGCAGTACTTC.

In the case of this clone: The same CDR3 also results from other DNA sequences found in this sample. The chain links TRBV5-6 to TRBJ1-6, with unresolved D. V was cut by 2 bases and J by 6 bases, with 3 bases left in between. Germline CDR1 reads SGHDT; CDR2 reads YYEEEE. This CDR3 contains 12 residues. The CDR3 nucleotides read TGTGCCAGCAGCTTCCGTAATTCACCCCTCCACTTT. It encodes CASSFRNSPLHF.

This chain connects TRBV27 to TRBJ2-7, with 7 bases lining up with TRBD2. Germline-derived CDR1 and CDR2 are MNHEY and SMNVEV (reference sequence). V dropped 3 bases and J dropped 7; count of bases not matched to a gene: 3. The CDR3 has 12 amino acids. CDR3 coding DNA: TGTGCCAGCAGTTTCCCGGGGGGTGAGCAGTACTTC. Translated, it gives CASSFPGGEQYF.

The chain couples TRBV5-1 to TRBJ1-2, with D possibly being TRBD1 (6 bases). V shed 4 bases and J shed 8 bases, with 18 bases lying between them. Germline values: CDR1 SGHRS, CDR2 YFSETQ. CDR3 size: 14 residues. In nucleotides, the CDR3 is TGCGCCAGCAGCCCACCCCAGGGGTCGGGCGGCTACACCTTC. Translated, it gives CASSPPQGSGGYTF.

The chain links TRBV7-9 to TRBJ1-3, with 7 bases that match TRBD1. Germline CDR1 and CDR2: SEHNR and FQNEAQ (reference sequence). This CDR3 has 15 amino acids. Germline trimming cut 0 bases from V and 3 bases from J; bases unmatched to any gene: 2. The CDR3: CASSLAGQIGNTIYF. The CDR3 DNA follows: TGTGCCAGCAGCTTAGCGGGACAGATTGGAAACACCATATATTTT.

This clone has just one count. The rearrangement joins TRBV10-3 to TRBJ2-7, with D possibly being TRBD1 (6 bases). The V end was cut by 3 bases, the J end by 4 bases, with 19 bases between. The CDR3 totals 16 residues. Germline CDR1 and CDR2: ENHRY and SYGVKD. In DNA form, the CDR3 reads TGTGCCATCAGTGAATCTATATGGACAGTTAGATACGAGCAGTACTTC. This codes for CAISESIWTVRYEQYF.